The TCR beta chain under discussion was sequenced for a study of blood T cell repertoires in COVID-19. The CDR3 is 16 amino acids. Trimming removed 0 bases from V and 4 bases from J; junction bases left unmatched: 6. Germline V CDR1 and CDR2: LGHNA, YNFKEQ. Original data processing: Estimation of nucleated cell counts relied on the amplification of reference gene primers. The data were produced by immunoSEQ multiplex PCR, yet TCRdb's version contains in-frame clones alone and is incomplete. V and J calls and clone size are as listed in that table; D and trimming were resolved from the DNA. The sample consists of roughly 70,000 clones, about 83% of them appearing once.

The receptor was derived from a woman at least 80 years old with acute or convalescent COVID-19. The sample comprised peripheral blood. V gene TRBV4-2 combines with J gene TRBJ2-5, with 9 bases lining up with TRBD2. CDR3 amino acids: CASSQEGAGGRETQYF. CDR3 nucleotide sequence: TGTGCCAGCAGCCAAGAGGGAGCGGGGGGCCGAGAGACCCAGTACTTC.